This T cell receptor beta chain was obtained from a study of CD8 T cells in ankylosing spondylitis. Study conclusions and caveats: As for the disease-linked clones, they showed a CD8+ phenotype and occurred at relatively low frequencies in peripheral blood.

On this clonotype itself: The antigen is unknown.

Libraries for TCR beta were made by quantitative 5'-RACE with molecular barcodes. Via MiXCR, TCRdb re-called the 5' RACE reads, giving one row per CDR3 protein. The repertoire has 340,000 or so distinct CDR3 sequences, under 15% of them found once; the top ten carry roughly 0.99%. The receptor's source is a male donor with ankylosing spondylitis or in good health (not recorded which). The sample consisted of blood, either unsorted or a sorted T cell fraction (not recorded which).

CDR3 in amino acids: CSARECGNNEKLFF. The CDR3 nucleotides read TGCAGTGCTAGAGAGTGTGGTAATAATGAAAAACTGTTTTTT. The chain joins TRBV20-1 to TRBJ1-4; D gene uncertain. The CDR3 consists of 14 residues. Trimming removed 0 bases from V and 4 bases from J, with 9 bases in between. Germline V lookup: CDR1 DFQATT, CDR2 SNEGSKA (reference sequence).